This record concerns one TCR beta chain sequence. Antigen specificity is unknown. The sample belongs to a study of OX40 agonist ivuxolimab in advanced cancers. Turning to the study itself: The study treated patients with ivuxolimab, an agonistic anti-OX40 (CD134) antibody.

The V gene lost 5 bases and the J gene lost 6 bases, with 14 bases spanning the gap. Germline-derived CDR1 and CDR2 are MNHGY and SVAAGI. The CDR3 consists of 14 residues. Findings and limits, study-wide: By week 6 at 0.1 to 3.0 mg/kg, blood CD4+ and CD8+ T cells had expanded clonally.

Measured with immunoSEQ multiplex PCR; TCRdb has only the in-frame clones, and not every one. The table lists roughly 19,000 clones, 60% to 80% of them singletons. The sample here was CD4+ or CD8+ T cells sorted from blood, taken in a trial of the OX40 agonist ivuxolimab. This sequence was found in an adult with an advanced solid tumor such as melanoma, head and neck, liver or kidney cancer. The V and J genes are TRBV6-9 and TRBJ1-5; a possible D gene is TRBD1 (6 bases). The CDR3 bases are TGTGCCAGCAGTCCCCTAGGGGGGGCTCAGCCCCAGCATTTT. Residues: CASSPLGGAQPQHF.